This TCR beta chain was recorded in a study of blood T cell repertoires in COVID-19. Study as a whole: Whether acute or convalescent, the COVID-19 samples came from the United States, Italy and Spain.

Data came from immunoSEQ multiplex PCR; TCRdb stores just in-frame clones and leaves some out. The repertoire holds around 420,000 clones, with roughly 88% as singletons. Germline CDR1 and CDR2: LGHNA and YNFKEQ. Trimming removed 1 base from V and 14 bases from J, with 13 bases in between. There are 12 residues in the CDR3. Living in about two dozen US areas, the participants were between 18 and 89 years of age. What was sequenced was PBMCs or T cells enriched from blood (not recorded which). The chain joins TRBV4-2 to TRBJ2-3; D possibly corresponds to TRBD2 (6 bases). The sequence was obtained from a woman aged 40 to 55 with acute COVID-19. CDR3 bases: TGTGCCAGCAGCCAAGGGGGAGGCTTCCGGTATTTT. Encoded protein: CASSQGGGFRYF.